Each of the 6 T cell receptor delta chains below was sequenced from the same sample in a study of γδ T cells in repeated Plasmodium falciparum infection. Vgamma9/Vdelta2+ and Vdelta2-negative gammadelta T cells were flow-sorted from PBMC for bulk sequencing. TCRdb reanalysed the multiplex PCR reads via CATT. The data contain 50,000 or so delta-chain clones, 1.5% to 2% of them singletons. Sequenced: gamma-delta T cells from blood. The receptors were sampled from a pool of human donors (malaria-infected and uninfected, not separated).

In its sample, this clone was seen many times. V usage is TRDV2 and J usage is TRDJ1; 7 bases line up with TRDD3. This CDR3 is built from 21 residues. The germline gives CDR1 GEAIGNYY, CDR2 EKD. V was clipped by 1 base and J by 0 bases; unmatched bases: 22. DNA of the CDR3: TGTGCCTGTGACACTGTACTGGGGACCTTATCCGGGAAGAGGTACACCGATAAACTCATCTTT. It is translated as CACDTVLGTLSGKRYTDKLIF.

A word on this clone: It is likely a read error: a sequence one base away is far more abundant. In the same sample, other DNA sequences code for this CDR3. This chain links TRDV1 with TRDJ1; D gene ambiguous. In the absence of a J gene in TCRdb, the DNA was matched to germline to assign it here. Trimming pared 3 bases from V and 0 bases from J, leaving 17 bases between. Germline V lookup: CDR1 TSWWSYY, CDR2 QGS. The length of the CDR3 is 17 residues. CDR3: CALGERHPVSYTDKLIF. The DNA for the CDR3 is TGTGCTCTTGGGGAGAGACACCCCGTCTCTTACACCGATAAACTCATCTTT.

In the case of this clone: TCRdb pairs this DNA with a much larger clone's protein that differs at residue 11, likely a read error; the protein shown was translated from the DNA. The chain carries TRDV2 and TRDJ1, with 11 bases that match TRDD3. The germline gives CDR1 GEAIGNYY, CDR2 EKD. This CDR3 spans 16 amino acids. Trimming cost V 0 bases and J 4 bases; bases outside gene matches: 6. CDR3 nucleotides: TGTGCCTGTGACACCCTGGGGGATACTCAGATCGATAAACTCATCTTT. This codes for CACDTLGDTQIDKLIF.

Comment on this clone: A read error likely explains this, since a far larger clone differs by one base. At the DNA level, this CDR3 is encoded by other sequences in the same sample as well. The chain employs TRDV1 and TRDJ1; TRDD3 matches at 7 bases. The J gene, left out of TCRdb, was set here by checking the DNA against germline. Germline CDR1 TSWWSYY, CDR2 QGS. The CDR3 has 17 residues. CDR3 region: CALGGPSLVPYTDKLIF. CDR3 sequence (DNA): TGCGCTCTTGGGGGACCTAGCTTAGTGCCGTACACCGATAAACTCATCTTT.

This clone showed up just a few times. Since a far larger clone is one base different, this is likely a read error. The identical CDR3 is also encoded by other nucleotide sequences in the sample. V and J are TRDV1 and TRDJ1; 8 bases agree with TRDD3. The J gene, left out of TCRdb, was set here by checking the DNA against germline. Germline V gives CDR1 TSWWSYY, CDR2 QGS. This CDR3 is built from 19 residues. Trimming at V came to 8 bases and at J to 5 bases, leaving 25 bases not matched to a gene. CDR3 amino acids: CALKFYRTVLGARTDKLIF. The CDR3 DNA reads as TGTGCTCTTAAATTCTACCGAACGGTACTGGGGGCTCGCACGGATAAACTCATCTTT.

This clone was counted between two and nine times. This DNA translates differently at residue 8 from the TCRdb protein, which is that of a much larger clone; a read error is likely, and the protein shown is the DNA's own translation. The chain uses TRDV2 and TRDJ1, with 7 bases matching TRDD3. J gave up 7 bases and V 3 bases, and 10 bases lay outside the gene matches. The CDR3 runs to 14 residues. Looked up from germline, CDR1 is GEAIGNYY and CDR2 is EKD. CDR3 DNA sequence: TGTGCCTGTGACGAACTGGGGAATTCGAGTAAACTCATCTTT. Translating gives CACDELGNSSKLIF.